This T cell receptor (beta chain) comes out of a study of blood T cells in healthy people across ages. Findings and limits, study-wide: Aged donors had fewer naive CD4+ cells and lower diversity than long-lived donors.

It was with a sample-barcoded 5' primer and a J-beta primer mix that a second PCR of about 6 to 11 cycles was run. TCRdb reprocessed the 5' RACE reads via MiXCR and lists one record per CDR3 protein. The table records under 850,000 distinct CDR3 sequences, about 34% of them present only once. About this clonotype: Its antigen is still unknown.

Total RNA extracted from each sample amounted to at least 6 micrograms. The CDR3 spans 16 residues. The germline V gene encodes CDR1 DFQATT and CDR2 SNEGSKA (reference sequence). V dropped 1 base and J dropped 1 base, with 14 bases sitting between them. The receptor was derived from a man aged 18 to 29 in good health. The chain couples TRBV20-1 to TRBJ1-5; no firm D call. Sequenced material: blood. The CDR3 DNA is TGCAGTGCTAGAGCACTGGAGGGAGGGAGCAATCAGCCCCAGCATTTT. It encodes CSARALEGGSNQPQHF.